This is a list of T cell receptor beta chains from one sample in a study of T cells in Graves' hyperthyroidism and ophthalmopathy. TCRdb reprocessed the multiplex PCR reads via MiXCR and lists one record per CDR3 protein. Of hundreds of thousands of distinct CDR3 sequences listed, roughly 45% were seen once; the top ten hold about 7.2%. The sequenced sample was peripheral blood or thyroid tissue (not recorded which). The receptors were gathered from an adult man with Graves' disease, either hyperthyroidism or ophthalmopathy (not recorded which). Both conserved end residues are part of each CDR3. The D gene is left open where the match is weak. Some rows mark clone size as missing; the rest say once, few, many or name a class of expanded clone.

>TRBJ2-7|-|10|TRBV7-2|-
CASSNRDQYF
TGTGCCAGCAGCAACCGGGACCAGTACTTC
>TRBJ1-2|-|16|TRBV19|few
CASSIFGSAAGYGYTF
TGTGCCAGTAGTATCTTCGGGTCGGCGGCAGGATATGGCTACACCTTC
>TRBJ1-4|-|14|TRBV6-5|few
CASRPGGTNEKLFF
TGTGCCAGCAGACCGGGGGGAACTAATGAAAAACTGTTTTTT
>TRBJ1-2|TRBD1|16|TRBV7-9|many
CASSSPGTAIPYGYTF
TGTGCCAGCAGCTCGCCCGGGACAGCGATTCCCTATGGCTACACCTTC
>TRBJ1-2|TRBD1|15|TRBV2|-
CASSAGQGAHYGYTF
TGTGCCAGCAGCGCTGGACAGGGGGCACACTATGGCTACACCTTC
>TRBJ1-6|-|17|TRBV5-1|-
CASSQDQESSYNSPLHF
TGCGCCAGCAGCCAAGACCAGGAGAGCTCCTATAATTCACCCCTCCACTTT
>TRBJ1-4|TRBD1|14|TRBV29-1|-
CSVATGTGEEKLFF
TGCAGCGTAGCTACCGGGACAGGGGAGGAAAAACTGTTTTTT
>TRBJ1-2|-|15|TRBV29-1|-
CSVEDRDGANYGYTF
TGCAGCGTTGAGGACCGGGACGGAGCTAACTATGGCTACACCTTC
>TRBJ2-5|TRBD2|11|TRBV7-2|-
CARLAGETQYF
TGTGCCAGGCTAGCGGGGGAGACCCAGTACTTC
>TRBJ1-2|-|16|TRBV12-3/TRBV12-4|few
CASSPTGFGGDYGYTF
TGTGCCAGCAGCCCGACGGGGTTTGGGGGGGACTATGGCTACACCTTC
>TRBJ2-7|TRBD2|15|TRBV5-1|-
CASSLTGGSTYEQYF
TGCGCCAGCAGCTTGACGGGGGGATCCACCTACGAGCAGTACTTC
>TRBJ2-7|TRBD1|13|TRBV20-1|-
CSASGQGPYEQYF
TGCAGTGCTTCGGGACAGGGACCCTACGAGCAGTACTTC
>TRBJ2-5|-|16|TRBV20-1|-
CSARGGIRSTQETQYF
TGCAGTGCTAGAGGGGGGATACGCTCGACCCAAGAGACCCAGTACTTC
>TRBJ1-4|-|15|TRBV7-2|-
CTSSSGQRLNEKLFF
TGTACCAGCAGCTCCGGACAGAGACTTAATGAAAAACTGTTTTTT
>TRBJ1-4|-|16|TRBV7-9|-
CASSFPLTGSSEKLFF
TGTGCCAGCAGCTTCCCTCTGACAGGTTCGAGTGAAAAACTGTTTTTT
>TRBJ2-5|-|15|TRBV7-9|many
CASYGRERGWETQYF
TGTGCCAGCTACGGCAGAGAAAGGGGCTGGGAGACCCAGTACTTC
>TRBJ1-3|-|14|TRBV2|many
CASSEGVTRDTIYF
TGTGCCAGCAGTGAGGGGGTGACCCGGGACACCATATATTTT
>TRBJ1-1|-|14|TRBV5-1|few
CASTDGGTDTEAFF
TGCGCCAGCACCGACGGGGGCACGGACACTGAAGCTTTCTTT
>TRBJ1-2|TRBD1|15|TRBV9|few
CASSLKGQGNYGYTF
TGTGCCAGCAGCCTCAAGGGACAGGGCAACTATGGCTACACCTTC
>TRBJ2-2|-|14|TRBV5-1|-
CASSFDTVTGELFF
TGCGCCAGCAGCTTCGACACTGTCACCGGGGAGCTGTTTTTT
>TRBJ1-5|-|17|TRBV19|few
CASSIGPGGYSNQPQHF
TGTGCCAGTAGTATCGGCCCCGGGGGCTATAGCAATCAGCCCCAGCATTTT
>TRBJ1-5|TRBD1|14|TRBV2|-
CASSTGGSNQPQHF
TGTGCCAGCTCGACAGGGGGCAGCAATCAGCCCCAGCATTTT
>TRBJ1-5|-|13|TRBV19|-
CASSIAPYQPQHF
TGTGCCAGTAGTATAGCCCCTTATCAGCCCCAGCATTTT
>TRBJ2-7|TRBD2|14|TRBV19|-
CASSIAGVSDEQYF
TGTGCCAGTAGTATTGCGGGGGTCTCGGACGAGCAGTACTTC
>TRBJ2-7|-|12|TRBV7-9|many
CASSPTSYEQYF
TGTGCCAGCAGCCCCACCTCCTACGAGCAGTACTTC
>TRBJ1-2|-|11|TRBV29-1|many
CSVDREDGYTF
TGCAGCGTTGATAGGGAGGATGGCTACACCTTC
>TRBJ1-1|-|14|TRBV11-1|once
CASSPPGGLSGAFF
TGTGCCAGCAGCCCCCCCGGGGGGCTGTCTGGAGCTTTCTTT
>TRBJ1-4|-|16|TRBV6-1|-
CASSESRVTTNEKLFF
TGTGCCAGCAGTGAATCCAGGGTAACTACTAATGAAAAACTGTTTTTT
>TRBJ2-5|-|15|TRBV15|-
CATSSVGQYDETQYF
TGTGCCACCAGCAGTGTAGGGCAGTACGACGAGACCCAGTACTTC
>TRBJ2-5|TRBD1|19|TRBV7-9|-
CASSQVGDRGTIIQETQYF
TGCGCCAGCAGCCAAGTGGGGGACAGGGGGACCATCATCCAAGAGACCCAGTACTTC
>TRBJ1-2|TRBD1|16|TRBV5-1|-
CASRRTGRASNYGYTF
TGCGCCAGCAGAAGGACAGGGCGCGCTTCTAACTATGGCTACACCTTC
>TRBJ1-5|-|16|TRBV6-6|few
CASSAAGSRSNQPQHF
TGTGCCAGCAGTGCTGCGGGGAGTAGGAGCAATCAGCCCCAGCATTTT
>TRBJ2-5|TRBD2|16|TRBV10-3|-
CAISESTSAYQETQYF
TGTGCCATCAGTGAGTCGACTAGCGCGTACCAAGAGACCCAGTACTTC
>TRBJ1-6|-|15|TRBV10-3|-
CAISEADGNDSPLHF
TGTGCCATCAGTGAAGCGGACGGTAATGATTCACCCCTCCACTTT
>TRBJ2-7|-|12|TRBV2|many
CASNPGTYEQYF
TGTGCCAGCAACCCCGGTACATACGAGCAGTACTTC
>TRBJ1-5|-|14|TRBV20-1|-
CTSRHFRGNQPQHF
TGCACCTCTCGGCATTTTAGAGGGAATCAGCCCCAGCATTTT
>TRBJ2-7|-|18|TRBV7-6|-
CASSLADPAGANSYEQYF
TGTGCCAGCAGCTTAGCGGACCCGGCGGGGGCCAACTCCTACGAGCAGTACTTC
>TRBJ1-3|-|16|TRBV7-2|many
CASSLDWMLSGNTIYF
TGTGCCAGCAGCTTAGATTGGATGCTCTCTGGAAACACCATATATTTT
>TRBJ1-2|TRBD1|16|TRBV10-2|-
CASSDLAGTGQYGYTF
TGCGCCAGCAGTGACCTTGCCGGGACAGGGCAGTATGGCTACACCTTC
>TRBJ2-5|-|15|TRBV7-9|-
CASSLDQGSLQPQYF
TGTGCCAGCAGCTTAGATCAGGGATCGCTTCAGCCCCAGTACTTC
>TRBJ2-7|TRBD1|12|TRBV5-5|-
CASSWTGDEQYF
TGTGCCAGCAGCTGGACAGGGGACGAGCAGTACTTC
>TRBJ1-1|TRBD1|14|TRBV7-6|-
CASSRGQGLAEAFF
TGTGCCAGCAGTCGAGGACAGGGGTTGGCTGAAGCTTTCTTT
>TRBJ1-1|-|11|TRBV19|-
CASSKGTEAFF
TGTGCCAGTAGTAAAGGGACTGAAGCTTTCTTT
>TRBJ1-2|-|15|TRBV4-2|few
CASSQGNREVYGYTF
TGTGCCAGCAGCCAAGGAAACAGGGAGGTCTATGGCTACACCTTC
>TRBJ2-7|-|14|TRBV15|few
CVTSRLREGYEQYF
TGTGTCACCAGCAGATTAAGGGAAGGGTACGAGCAGTACTTC
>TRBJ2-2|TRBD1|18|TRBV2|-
CASSEPPTDRANTGELFF
TGTGCCAGCAGTGAACCCCCGACCGACAGGGCGAACACCGGGGAGCTGTTTTTT
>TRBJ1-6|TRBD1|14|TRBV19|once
CASSQGANNSPLRF
TGTGCCAGTAGCCAGGGGGCCAATAATTCACCCCTCCGCTTT
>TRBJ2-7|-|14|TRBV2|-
CASSSTGGVDEQYF
TGTGCCAGCAGCTCAACAGGTGGAGTGGACGAGCAGTACTTC
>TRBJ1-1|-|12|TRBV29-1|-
CSFWPGNTEAFF
TGCAGCTTTTGGCCCGGGAACACTGAAGCTTTCTTT
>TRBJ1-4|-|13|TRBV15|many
CATSSRGDEKLFF
TGTGCCACCAGCAGCCGGGGGGATGAAAAACTGTTTTTT
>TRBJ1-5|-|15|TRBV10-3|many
CAISESLTADQPQHF
TGTGCCATCAGTGAGTCTTTGACAGCTGATCAGCCCCAGCATTTT
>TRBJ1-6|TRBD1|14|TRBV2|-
CASRGDRERSPLHF
TGTGCCAGCAGAGGGGACAGGGAACGTTCACCCCTCCACTTT
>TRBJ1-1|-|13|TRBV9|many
CASSEHRNTEAFF
TGTGCCAGCAGCGAGCACAGGAACACTGAAGCTTTCTTT
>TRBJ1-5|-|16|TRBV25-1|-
CASSEWGPGSNQPQHF
TGTGCCAGCAGTGAATGGGGGCCGGGGAGCAATCAGCCCCAGCATTTT
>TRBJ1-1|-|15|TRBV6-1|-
CASSEYDGGNTEAFF
TGTGCCAGCAGTGAATACGACGGCGGGAACACTGAAGCTTTCTTT
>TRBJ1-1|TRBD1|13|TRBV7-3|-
CASSYTGETEAFF
TGTGCCAGCAGCTATACAGGGGAAACTGAAGCTTTCTTT
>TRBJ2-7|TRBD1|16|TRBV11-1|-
CASSVGAGTGAYEQYF
TGTGCCAGCAGCGTTGGAGCCGGGACAGGGGCCTACGAGCAGTACTTC